These 16 T cell receptor beta chains originate from one sample sequenced in a study of shared clonotypes between healthy human individuals. Measured with immunoSEQ multiplex PCR; TCRdb has only the in-frame clones, and not every one. The table lists over 850,000 clones, approximately 80% of them singletons. Sequenced sample: memory CD4+ T cells from PBMCs. Subset indicated: CD45RA-negative fraction. These receptors came from a man aged 18 to 29 in good health. Some clones in this sample may be carry-over from other donors' samples.

In this sample, this clone turned up once. The chain uses TRBV7-2 and TRBJ2-2; D is uncertain. Looked up from germline, CDR1 is SGHTA and CDR2 is FQGNSA. Trimming shortened V by 6 bases and J by 6 bases, and 17 bases separated the two germline ends. This CDR3 comprises 15 residues. The CDR3 sequence: CASSYRRAGSGELFF. The DNA of the CDR3 is TGTGCCAGCAGTTACCGCCGGGCAGGTTCCGGGGAGCTGTTTTTT.

The gene calls are TRBV5-1 and TRBJ2-3; perhaps D is TRBD1 or TRBD2 (5 bases each). The germline V gene has CDR1 SGHRS and CDR2 YFSETQ. The CDR3 is made up of 15 amino acids. V lost 4 bases and J 0 bases, leaving 12 bases between the germline ends. The CDR3, as DNA: TGCGCCAGCAGCGATACGGGGCAAAGCACAGATACGCAGTATTTT. Translated, it gives CASSDTGQSTDTQYF.

J is TRBJ2-5 and V is TRBV7-9, with D unresolved. CDR1 and CDR2 (germline): SEHNR, FQNEAQ (reference sequence). This CDR3 has 14 residues. The germline V and J ends were trimmed by 3 bases and 5 bases, with 13 bases remaining between them. As DNA, the CDR3 is TGTGCCAGCAGCTTTTCCACCCTCCGGGAGACCCAGTACTTC. The encoded protein is CASSFSTLRETQYF.

J is TRBJ2-7 and V is TRBV19, with unresolved D. Trimming took off 4 bases at V and 2 bases at J, with 18 bases between the two ends. The CDR3 runs 16 residues. Germline V gives CDR1 LNHDA, CDR2 SQIVND (reference sequence). CDR3 sequence: CASSTPLGRPPYEQYF. In DNA form, the CDR3 reads TGTGCCAGTAGTACCCCCTTGGGCCGACCCCCCTACGAGCAGTACTTC.

CDR3 DNA: TGTGCCAGCAGCTTAGTTTCATTGGGGCGTAGCTCTGAAGCTTTCTTT. This gives the protein CASSLVSLGRSSEAFF. V usage is TRBV11-2 and J usage is TRBJ1-1; D is perhaps TRBD1 (5 bases). Trimming took 1 base from V and 6 from J, leaving 18 bases between them. Germline V gene sequence: CDR1 SGHAT, CDR2 FQNNGV. The CDR3 loop spans 16 amino acids.

As to this clone: The identical CDR3 is also encoded by other nucleotide sequences in the sample. The rearrangement joins TRBV5-1 to TRBJ1-4, with D unresolved. Germline V gene sequence: CDR1 SGHRS, CDR2 YFSETQ. Trimming removed 0 bases from V and 0 bases from J, with 6 bases in between. The CDR3 sequence is 15 residues long. The CDR3 DNA reads TGCGCCAGCAGCTTGGATCCCACAACTAATGAAAAACTGTTTTTT. Protein sequence: CASSLDPTTNEKLFF.

The chain uses TRBV7-3 and TRBJ2-7, with D unresolved. Germline CDR1 is SGHTA and CDR2 is FQGTGA. Trimming shortened V by 5 bases and J by 2 bases, and 10 bases separated the two germline ends. The CDR3 loop spans 13 amino acids. The CDR3 is CASSPSPAYEQYF. The CDR3 DNA reads TGTGCCAGCAGCCCGTCCCCGGCCTACGAGCAGTACTTC.

With respect to this clone: Other DNA sequences within the sample encode an identical CDR3. V is TRBV18 and J is TRBJ2-1; D not certain. V dropped 3 bases and J dropped 1 base, with 7 bases sitting between them. The CDR3 extends over 14 amino acids. The V gene's germline CDR1 is KGHSH and CDR2 LQKENI. In DNA, the CDR3 is TGTGCCAGCTCACCGCCTAGTTCCTACAATGAGCAGTTCTTC. This gives the protein CASSPPSSYNEQFF.

This rearrangement joins TRBV29-1 to TRBJ2-1; D is undetermined. The germline CDR1 and CDR2 sequences are SQVTM and ANQGSEA. The CDR3 length is 12 residues. The CDR3 protein is CRALSGAHEQFF. The CDR3 DNA sequence: TGCAGGGCACTATCCGGTGCCCATGAGCAGTTCTTC.

This sequence joins TRBV30 and TRBJ1-5; D may be TRBD1 (5 bases). The length of the CDR3 is 11 residues. V was shortened by 3 bases and J by 9 bases, with 9 bases between the two germline ends. The germline CDR1 and CDR2 sequences are GTSNPN and SVGIG (reference sequence). The DNA of the CDR3 is TGTGCCTGGAGGGGGGATGGGCCCCAGCATTTT. It encodes CAWRGDGPQHF.

CDR3 amino acids: CASTQSGNSYNEQFF. CDR3 nucleotides: TGTGCCAGCACCCAAAGCGGAAACTCCTACAATGAGCAGTTCTTC. V usage is TRBV9 and J usage is TRBJ2-1, with a possible D match to TRBD2 (5 bases). CDR3 length equals 15 residues. Germline V lookup: CDR1 SGDLS, CDR2 YYNGEE. Trimming pared 6 bases from V and 0 bases from J, leaving 13 bases between.

The CDR3 region has the DNA TGTGCCAGCAGCTTATCAGGGGGCGGTGAAGCTTTCTTT. Translating gives CASSLSGGGEAFF. The chain joins TRBV7-3 to TRBJ1-1, with 8 nucleotides matching TRBD1. The V gene's germline CDR1 is SGHTA and CDR2 FQGTGA. The CDR3 is 13 amino acids. The J segment lost 7 bases and the V segment lost 2 bases, leaving 3 bases of the junction unmatched.

This clone was found once. This chain uses TRBV7-3 with TRBJ2-5, with TRBD2 identical over 15 bases. The CDR3 runs 15 residues. Germline values: CDR1 SGHTA, CDR2 FQGTGA. Trimming took 6 bases from V and 4 from J; bases not matched to a gene: 3. The CDR3 sequence: CASSGLAGGGETQYF. The CDR3 nucleotides are TGTGCCAGCAGTGGACTAGCGGGAGGGGGAGAGACCCAGTACTTC.

The V call is TRBV28, the J call TRBJ1-5; 10 nucleotides agree with TRBD1. V dropped 0 bases and J dropped 6; count of bases not matched to a gene: 5. From germline, CDR1 is MDHEN and CDR2 SYDVKM. The CDR3 is 16 residues long. The CDR3 nucleotides read TGTGCCAGCAGTTTATGGACAGGGGGCGCGACTCAGCCCCAGCATTTT. This encodes CASSLWTGGATQPQHF.

In this sample, this clone turned up many times. The gene calls are TRBV30 and TRBJ2-7; 9 bases map to TRBD1. Germline V lookup: CDR1 GTSNPN, CDR2 SVGIG (reference sequence). J lost 2 bases, V lost 4 bases, and 12 bases had no gene match. The CDR3 covers 16 residues. DNA for the CDR3: TGTGCCTGGAAGGGACAGGGATGGGGGTTTGCCTACGAGCAGTACTTC. As protein: CAWKGQGWGFAYEQYF.

V usage is TRBV29-1 and J usage is TRBJ2-1; 11 bases agree with TRBD2. The V segment lost 4 bases and the J segment 7 bases; nucleotides outside the gene matches: 3. CDR3 length: 13 residues. Germline loops: CDR1 SQVTM, CDR2 ANQGSEA. The CDR3 spells CSVVSGRVNEQFF. The CDR3 region has the DNA TGCAGCGTTGTTAGCGGGAGGGTGAATGAGCAGTTCTTC.